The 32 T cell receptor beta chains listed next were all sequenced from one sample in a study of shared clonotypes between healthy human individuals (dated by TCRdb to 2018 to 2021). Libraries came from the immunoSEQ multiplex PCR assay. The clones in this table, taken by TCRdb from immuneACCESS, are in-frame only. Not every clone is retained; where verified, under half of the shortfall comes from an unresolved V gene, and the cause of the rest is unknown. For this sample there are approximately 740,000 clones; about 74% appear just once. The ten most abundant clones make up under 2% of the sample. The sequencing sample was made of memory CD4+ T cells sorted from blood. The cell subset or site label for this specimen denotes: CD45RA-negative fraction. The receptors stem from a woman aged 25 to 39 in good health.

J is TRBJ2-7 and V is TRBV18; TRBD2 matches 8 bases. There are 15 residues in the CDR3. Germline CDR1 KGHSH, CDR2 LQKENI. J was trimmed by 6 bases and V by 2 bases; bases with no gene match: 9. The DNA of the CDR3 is TGTGCCAGCTCACCATCGTCTAGCGGGCTGAGCGAGCAGTACTTC. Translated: CASSPSSSGLSEQYF.

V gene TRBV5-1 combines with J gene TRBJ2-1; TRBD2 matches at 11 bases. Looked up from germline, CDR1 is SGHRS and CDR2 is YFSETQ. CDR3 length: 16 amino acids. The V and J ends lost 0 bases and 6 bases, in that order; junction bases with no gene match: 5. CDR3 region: CASSLALAGGLNEQFF. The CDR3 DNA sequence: TGCGCCAGCAGCTTGGCGTTAGCGGGAGGGCTCAATGAGCAGTTCTTC.

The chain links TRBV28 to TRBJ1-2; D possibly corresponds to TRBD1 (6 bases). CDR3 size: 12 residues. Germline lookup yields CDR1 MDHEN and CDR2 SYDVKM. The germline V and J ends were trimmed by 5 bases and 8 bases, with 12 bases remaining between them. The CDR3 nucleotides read TGTGCCAGCAGTCTGCGGACAGCCGGCTACACCTTC. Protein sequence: CASSLRTAGYTF.

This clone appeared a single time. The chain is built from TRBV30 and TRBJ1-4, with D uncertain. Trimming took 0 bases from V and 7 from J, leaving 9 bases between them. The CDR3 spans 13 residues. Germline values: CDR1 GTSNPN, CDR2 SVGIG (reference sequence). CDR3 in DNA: TGTGCCTGGAGTGTTGTGGCTGGTGAAAAACTGTTTTTT. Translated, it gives CAWSVVAGEKLFF.

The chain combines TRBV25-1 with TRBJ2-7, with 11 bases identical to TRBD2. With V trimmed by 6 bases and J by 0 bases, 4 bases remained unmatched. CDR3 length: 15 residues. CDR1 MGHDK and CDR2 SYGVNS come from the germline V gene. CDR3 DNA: TGTGCCAGCAGCTCTAGCGGGAGGTACTCCTACGAGCAGTACTTC. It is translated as CASSSSGRYSYEQYF.

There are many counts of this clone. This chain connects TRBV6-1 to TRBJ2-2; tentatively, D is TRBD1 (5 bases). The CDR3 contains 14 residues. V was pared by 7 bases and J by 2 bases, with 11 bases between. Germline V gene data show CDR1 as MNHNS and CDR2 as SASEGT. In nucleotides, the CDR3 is TGTGCCAGCACAGGCAGGGCCAACACCGGGGAGCTGTTTTTT. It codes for CASTGRANTGELFF.

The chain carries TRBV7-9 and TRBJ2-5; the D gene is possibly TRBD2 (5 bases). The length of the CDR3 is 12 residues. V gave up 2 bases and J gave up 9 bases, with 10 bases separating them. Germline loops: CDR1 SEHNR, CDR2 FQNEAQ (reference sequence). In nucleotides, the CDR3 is TGTGCCAGCAGCTTACAGGAGGCGTCCCAGTACTTC. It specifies CASSLQEASQYF. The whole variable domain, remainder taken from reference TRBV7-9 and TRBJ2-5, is DTGVSQNPRHKITKRGQNVTFRCDPISEHNRLYWYRQTLGQGPEFLTYFQNEAQLEKSRLLSDRFSAERPKGSFSTLEIQRTEQGDSAMYLCASSLQEASQYFGPGTRLLVL.

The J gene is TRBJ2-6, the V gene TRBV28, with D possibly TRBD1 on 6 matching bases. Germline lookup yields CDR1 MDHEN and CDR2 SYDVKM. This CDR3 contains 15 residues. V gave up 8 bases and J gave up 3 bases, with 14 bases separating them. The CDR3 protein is CASSPGVVGANVLTF. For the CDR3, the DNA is TGTGCCAGCTCCCCAGGGGTGGTTGGGGCCAACGTCCTGACTTTC.

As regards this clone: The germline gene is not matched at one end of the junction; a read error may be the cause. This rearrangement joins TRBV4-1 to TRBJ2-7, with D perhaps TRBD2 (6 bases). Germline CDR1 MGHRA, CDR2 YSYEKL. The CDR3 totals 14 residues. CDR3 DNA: TGCGCCAGCAGCCAAGCTACCGGGGCTAGCGTACTATTTTTC. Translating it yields CASSQATGASVLFF.

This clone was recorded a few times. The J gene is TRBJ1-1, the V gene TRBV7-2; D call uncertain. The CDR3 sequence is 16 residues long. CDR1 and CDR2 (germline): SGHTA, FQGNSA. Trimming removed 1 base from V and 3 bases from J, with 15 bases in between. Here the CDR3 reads CASSLGPLGLDTEAFF. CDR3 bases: TGTGCCAGCAGCTTAGGGCCCCTTGGGTTGGACACTGAAGCTTTCTTT.

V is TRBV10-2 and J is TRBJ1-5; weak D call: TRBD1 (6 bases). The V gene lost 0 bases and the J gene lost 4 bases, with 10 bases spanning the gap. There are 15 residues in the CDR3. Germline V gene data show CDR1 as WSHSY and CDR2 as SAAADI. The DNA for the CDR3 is TGCGCCAGCAGTGAGTCAGGGGGTTCGAATCAGCCCCAGCATTTT. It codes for CASSESGGSNQPQHF.

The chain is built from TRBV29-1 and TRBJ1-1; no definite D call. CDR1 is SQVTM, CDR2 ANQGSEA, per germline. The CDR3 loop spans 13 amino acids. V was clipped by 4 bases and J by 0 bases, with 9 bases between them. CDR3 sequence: CSVANDMNTEAFF. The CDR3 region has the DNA TGCAGCGTTGCAAACGATATGAACACTGAAGCTTTCTTT. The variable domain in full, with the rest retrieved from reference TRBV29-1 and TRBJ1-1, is SAVISQKPSRDICQRGTSLTIQCQVDSQVTMMFWYRQQPGQSLTLIATANQGSEATYESGFVIDKFPISRPNLTFSTLTVSNMSPEDSSIYLCSVANDMNTEAFFGQGTRLTVV.

CDR3 loop: CASRERNTGELFF. DNA for the CDR3: TGTGCCAGCAGAGAGAGGAACACCGGGGAGCTGTTTTTT. V and J are TRBV28 and TRBJ2-2; D unresolved. This CDR3 has 13 amino acids. Germline V CDR1 and CDR2: MDHEN, SYDVKM. Between the trimmed V and J ends, which lost 6 bases and 1 base, there was a span of 6 bases.

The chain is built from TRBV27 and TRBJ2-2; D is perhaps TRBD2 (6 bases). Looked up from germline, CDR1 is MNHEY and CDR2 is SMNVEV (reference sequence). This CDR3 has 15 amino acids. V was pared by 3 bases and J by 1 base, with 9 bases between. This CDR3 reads CASSFYSGNTGELFF. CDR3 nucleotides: TGTGCCAGCAGTTTTTATAGCGGGAACACCGGGGAGCTGTTTTTT.

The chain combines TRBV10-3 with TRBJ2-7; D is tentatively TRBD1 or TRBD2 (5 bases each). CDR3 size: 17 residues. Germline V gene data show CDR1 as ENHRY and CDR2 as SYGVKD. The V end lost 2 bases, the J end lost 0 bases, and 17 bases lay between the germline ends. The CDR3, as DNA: TGTGCCATCAGTGAGGGGGGACGCGGGCGCCGCTCCTACGAGCAGTACTTC. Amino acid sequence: CAISEGGRGRRSYEQYF.

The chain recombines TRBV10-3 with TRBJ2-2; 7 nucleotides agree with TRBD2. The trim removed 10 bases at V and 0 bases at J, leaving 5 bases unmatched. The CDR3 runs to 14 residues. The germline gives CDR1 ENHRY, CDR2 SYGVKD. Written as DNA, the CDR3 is TGTGCCACCCGGGACTACGCGAACACCGGGGAGCTGTTTTTT. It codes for CATRDYANTGELFF.

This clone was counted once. The CDR3 DNA sequence: TGTGCCAGCAGCATACCTCCCCGGGCCTACGAGCAGTACTTC. This encodes CASSIPPRAYEQYF. The rearrangement links TRBV21-1 to TRBJ2-7; TRBD2 is the table's D call, not checked against the DNA. TRBV21-1 is designated a pseudogene. This CDR3 has 14 amino acids.

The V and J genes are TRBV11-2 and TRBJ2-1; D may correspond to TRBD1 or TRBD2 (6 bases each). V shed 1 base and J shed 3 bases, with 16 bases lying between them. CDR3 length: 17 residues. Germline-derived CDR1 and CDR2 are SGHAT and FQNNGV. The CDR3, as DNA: TGTGCCAGCAGCTTAGCTAGGCGGGACAAAGTCTACAATGAGCAGTTCTTC. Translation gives CASSLARRDKVYNEQFF.

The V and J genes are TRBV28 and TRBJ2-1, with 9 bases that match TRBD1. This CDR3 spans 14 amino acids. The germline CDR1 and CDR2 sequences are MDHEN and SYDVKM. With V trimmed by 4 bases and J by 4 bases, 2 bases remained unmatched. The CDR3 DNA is TGTGCCAGCAGTTGGGACAGGGAGTACAATGAGCAGTTCTTC. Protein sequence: CASSWDREYNEQFF.

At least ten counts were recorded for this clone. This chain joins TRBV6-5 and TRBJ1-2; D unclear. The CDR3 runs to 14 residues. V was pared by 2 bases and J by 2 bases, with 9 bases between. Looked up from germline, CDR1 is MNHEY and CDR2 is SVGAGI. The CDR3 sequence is CASSYGRVNYGYTF. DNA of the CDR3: TGTGCCAGCAGTTACGGGAGGGTGAACTATGGCTACACCTTC.

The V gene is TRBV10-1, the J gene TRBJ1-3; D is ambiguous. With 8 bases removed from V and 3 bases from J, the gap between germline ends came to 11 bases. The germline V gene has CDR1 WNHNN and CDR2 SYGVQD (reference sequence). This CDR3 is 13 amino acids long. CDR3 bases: TGCGCCAGCCTTCGACATGGTGGAAACACCATATATTTT. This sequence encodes CASLRHGGNTIYF.

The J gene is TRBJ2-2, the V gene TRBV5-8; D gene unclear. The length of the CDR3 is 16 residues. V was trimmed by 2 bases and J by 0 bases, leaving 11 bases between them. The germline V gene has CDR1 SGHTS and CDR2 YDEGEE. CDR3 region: CASSFSWGTNTGELFF. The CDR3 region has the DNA TGTGCCAGCAGCTTTAGTTGGGGAACGAACACCGGGGAGCTGTTTTTT.

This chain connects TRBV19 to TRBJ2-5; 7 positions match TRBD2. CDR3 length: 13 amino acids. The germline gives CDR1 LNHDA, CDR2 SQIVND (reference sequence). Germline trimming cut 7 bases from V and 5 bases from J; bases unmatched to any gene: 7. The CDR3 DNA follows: TGTGCCAGTACCGAGGGAGGGATCGAGACCCAGTACTTC. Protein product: CASTEGGIETQYF.

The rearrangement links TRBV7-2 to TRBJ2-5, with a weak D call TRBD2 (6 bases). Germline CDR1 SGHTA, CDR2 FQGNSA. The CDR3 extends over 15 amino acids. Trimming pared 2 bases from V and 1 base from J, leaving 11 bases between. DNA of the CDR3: TGTGCCAGCAGCTTATTTCTAGCGAGCCAAGAGACCCAGTACTTC. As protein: CASSLFLASQETQYF.

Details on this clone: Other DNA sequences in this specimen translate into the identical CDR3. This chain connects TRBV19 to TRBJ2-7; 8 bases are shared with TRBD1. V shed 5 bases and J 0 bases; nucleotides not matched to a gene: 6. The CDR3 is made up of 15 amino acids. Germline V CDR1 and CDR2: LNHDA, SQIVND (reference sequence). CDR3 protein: CASSPRTGSSYEQYF. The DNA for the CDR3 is TGTGCCAGTAGTCCACGGACAGGGAGCTCCTACGAGCAGTACTTC.

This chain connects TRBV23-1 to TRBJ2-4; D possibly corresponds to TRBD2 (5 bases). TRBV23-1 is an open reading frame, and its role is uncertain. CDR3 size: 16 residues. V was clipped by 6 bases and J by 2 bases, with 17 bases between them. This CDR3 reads CASSPIVGRTKNIQYF. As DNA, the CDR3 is TGCGCCAGCAGCCCTATCGTGGGGAGAACCAAAAACATTCAGTACTTC.

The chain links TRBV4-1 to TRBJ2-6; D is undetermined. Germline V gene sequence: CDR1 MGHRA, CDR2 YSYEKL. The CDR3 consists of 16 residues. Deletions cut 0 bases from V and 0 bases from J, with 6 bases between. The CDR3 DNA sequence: TGCGCCAGCAGCCAAGATCGGAACTCTGGGGCCAACGTCCTGACTTTC. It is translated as CASSQDRNSGANVLTF.

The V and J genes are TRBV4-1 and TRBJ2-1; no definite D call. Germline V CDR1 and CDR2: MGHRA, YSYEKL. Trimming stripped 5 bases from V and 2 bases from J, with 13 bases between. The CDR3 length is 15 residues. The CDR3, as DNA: TGCGCCAGCAGCTTCTTGCAGACCCCCTACAATGAGCAGTTCTTC. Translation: CASSFLQTPYNEQFF.

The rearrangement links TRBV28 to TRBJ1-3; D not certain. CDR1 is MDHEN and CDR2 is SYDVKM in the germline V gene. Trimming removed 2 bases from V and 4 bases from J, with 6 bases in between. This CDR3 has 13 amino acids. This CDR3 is CASSLIQGNTIYF. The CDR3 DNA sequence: TGTGCCAGCAGTTTAATACAGGGAAACACCATATATTTT.

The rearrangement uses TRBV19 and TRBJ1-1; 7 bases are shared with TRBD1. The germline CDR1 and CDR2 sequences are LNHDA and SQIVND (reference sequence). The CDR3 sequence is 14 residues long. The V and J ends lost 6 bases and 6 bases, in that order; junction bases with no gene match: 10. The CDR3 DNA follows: TGTGCCAGTAGAGGACAGGTCCCGGGCTCTGAAGCTTTCTTT. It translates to CASRGQVPGSEAFF.

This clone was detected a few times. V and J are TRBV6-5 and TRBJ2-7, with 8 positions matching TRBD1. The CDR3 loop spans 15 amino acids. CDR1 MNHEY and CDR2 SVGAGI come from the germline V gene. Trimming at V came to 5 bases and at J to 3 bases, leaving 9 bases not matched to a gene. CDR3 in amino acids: CASSRFQGARYEQYF. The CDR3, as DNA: TGTGCCAGCAGTCGATTCCAGGGGGCGCGCTACGAGCAGTACTTC.

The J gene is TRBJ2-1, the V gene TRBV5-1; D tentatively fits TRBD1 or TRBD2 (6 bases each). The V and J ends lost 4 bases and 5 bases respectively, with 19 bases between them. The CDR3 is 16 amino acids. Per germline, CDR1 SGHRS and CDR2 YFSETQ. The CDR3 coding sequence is TGCGCCAGCAGCGGTGTGGGGGGCGCATCCAACAATGAGCAGTTCTTC. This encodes CASSGVGGASNNEQFF.